This paragraph covers one T cell receptor beta chain sequence. Its antigen is still unknown. An end of the junction does not agree with germline; a read error may underlie this. The immunoSEQ Assay was used to sequence TCRbeta CDR3 regions. After extraction, genomic DNA underwent amplification by bias-controlled multiplex PCR, followed by high-throughput sequencing. The published analysis was carried out like this. Collapsing and filtering of sequences were performed to quantify the absolute abundance of each unique TCRbeta CDR3 region. Usable DNA was measured by amplifying reference genes present in all nucleated cells, and TCRbeta template counts were normalized to that usable DNA to estimate T cell fraction. Repertoire TCRs were annotated as SARS-CoV-2-specific when V gene, CDR3 amino acid sequence and J gene were exactly matched to a known reactive TCR set. MIRA supplied the reference SARS-CoV-2 TCR set, which was filtered for enrichment in COVID-19-positive ImmuneCODE repertoires so that public or cross-reactive TCRs were removed. Drawing on the MIRA antigens, annotated TCRs were analysed further at the level of specific ORF or position within ORF. Breadth was defined as the number of annotated unique rearrangements divided by the total number of unique productive rearrangements, and depth was defined as the summed frequency of the annotated unique rearrangements. Two-sided Wilcoxon rank-sum tests were used to compare TCR breadth between groups. The immuneACCESS repertoire file appears here via TCRdb, limited to in-frame rearrangements. These files lack a portion of the clones; in checked studies, under half of the deficit traces to unresolved V genes, and the cause of the others is not known. V, J and clone size derive from that table, while D and trimming were established from the DNA sequence. In all, the sample holds about 680,000 clones, and roughly nine tenths of those were seen once. The ten largest account for around 1.5% of the sample.

These data originate in a study of Ad26.COV2.S vaccination and SARS-CoV-2 variants (dated by TCRdb to the early 2020s). Regarding the research as a whole: Donors in the vaccine arm were drawn from COV1001, a multicentre, randomized, double-blind, placebo-controlled phase I-IIa trial testing Ad26.COV2.S in healthy adults. Blinding of investigators to trial group allocation was maintained during experiments and outcome assessment. TCRbeta repertoire sequencing was used to assess the specificity and breadth of SARS-CoV-2-reactive T cell receptors after Ad26.COV2.S vaccination. Participants in the trial were split at random into five groups of five each, receiving low-dose or high-dose Ad26.COV2.S once or twice, or else placebo on both occasions. Ad26.COV2.S was administered intramuscularly at 5 x 10^10 or 1 x 10^11 viral particles, either as a single shot or as two shots given 56 days apart. A total of approximately 32 samples were included in the TCR-sequenced set, comprising 19 Ad26.COV2.S vaccine recipients, 5 placebo recipients and 8 SARS-CoV-2 convalescent individuals. What the authors observed across the whole study: Vaccine and placebo recipients had comparable non-spike TCR breadth, which fits with the vaccine containing only spike. The study was not powered to compare responses between vaccine doses or regimens. It was noted by the authors that total T cell responses may have been underestimated by the TCR breadth and depth analyses. Substantial breadth of spike-specific CD8+ and CD4+ T cell responses was reported after vaccination. Higher spike-specific TCR breadth was observed in Ad26.COV2.S recipients than in placebo recipients (P = 0.0014).

In light of the paper, this sample's treatment or condition label describes: roughly 18 received Ad26.COV2.S at low or high dose, single or two shots; several received placebo; per-sample allocation not given. Repertoires of vaccine and placebo recipients were sequenced from samples collected on day 63 after the first injection. Between 29 July and 7 August 2020, Cohort 1b enrolled about 27 adults aged 18-55 years at one site in Boston, USA. Ad26.COV2.S consisted of a replication-incompetent adenovirus type 26 vector by which a prefusion-stabilized SARS-CoV-2 spike protein from the original Wuhan strain was expressed. The germline V gene (reference sequence) provides CDR1 SSHAT and CDR2 FNYEAQ. Taken from cysteine to phenylalanine, the CDR3 has 15 residues. The kept DNA is CDR3 alone, 45 bases in frame from the first base.

The receptor comes from a person between 18 and 65 years old who received the Ad26.COV2.S COVID-19 vaccine or a placebo. This specimen consisted of peripheral blood, obtained in a trial of Ad26.COV2.S vaccine versus placebo. This chain is built from TRBV7-7 and TRBJ2-7; perhaps TRBD2 is the D gene, with 6 bases matching. The DNA sequence is as follows: TGTGCTAGCAGCTTAGCAGCGGGCCCTTCCTACGAGCAGTACTTC. Its protein is CASSLAAGPSYEQYF.